The 16 T cell receptor beta chains below were found in one sample sequenced in a study of Ad26.COV2.S vaccination and SARS-CoV-2 variants. Data came from immunoSEQ multiplex PCR; TCRdb stores just in-frame clones and leaves some out. The sample lists just over 350,000 clones, 90% to 95% occurring once. Here the sequenced sample was peripheral blood, taken after recovery from COVID-19. Receptors were obtained from a human donor who had recovered from COVID-19.

This clone was seen a few times. The chain is built from TRBV19 and TRBJ1-2, with TRBD1 matching over 7 bases. V gave up 7 bases and J gave up 0 bases; unmatched junction bases: 8. CDR3 length: 15 residues. Looked up from germline, CDR1 is LNHDA and CDR2 is SQIVND (reference sequence). For the CDR3, the DNA is TGTGCCAGTACCGCTCAGGGGACAGCTAACTATGGCTACACCTTC. It yields the protein CASTAQGTANYGYTF. The full variable domain, rest sourced from reference TRBV19 and TRBJ1-2, is DGGITQSPKYLFRKEGQNVTLSCEQNLNHDAMYWYRQDPGQGLRLIYYSQIVNDFQKGDIAEGYSVSREKKESFPLTVTSAQKNPTAFYLCASTAQGTANYGYTFGSGTRLTVV.

The rearrangement joins TRBV4-1 to TRBJ2-1, with 13 bases fitting TRBD2. The V segment lost 2 bases and the J segment 2 bases; nucleotides outside the gene matches: 0. The germline gives CDR1 MGHRA, CDR2 YSYEKL. This CDR3 spans 16 amino acids. The CDR3 bases are TGCGCCAGCAGCCAAACTAGCGGGGGGGCCTACAATGAGCAGTTCTTC. As protein: CASSQTSGGAYNEQFF.

The rearrangement joins TRBV10-2 to TRBJ2-2; 12 bases are a match to TRBD2. The trim removed 7 bases at V and 7 bases at J, leaving 10 bases unmatched. The CDR3 sequence is 16 residues long. Per the germline V gene, CDR1 is WSHSY and CDR2 is SAAADI. CDR3 protein: CASNSLAGGRHGELFF. CDR3 coding DNA: TGCGCCAGCAATTCCCTAGCGGGGGGGCGGCACGGGGAGCTGTTTTTT.

Written as DNA, the CDR3 is TGTGCCAGCAGCAAAACAGGGATGGACTATGGCTACACCTTC. Residues: CASSKTGMDYGYTF. This chain joins TRBV9 and TRBJ1-2; TRBD1 is a possible D gene (6 bases). The CDR3 has 14 residues. V gave up 4 bases and J gave up 3 bases, with 13 bases separating them. From germline, CDR1 is SGDLS and CDR2 YYNGEE. Based on the CDR3 plus reference TRBV9 and TRBJ1-2, the full variable domain is DSGVTQTPKHLITATGQRVTLRCSPRSGDLSVYWYQQSLDQGLQFLIQYYNGEERAKGNILERFSAQQFPDLHSELNLSSLELGDSALYFCASSKTGMDYGYTFGSGTRLTVV.

The chain recombines TRBV12-3 or TRBV12-4 with TRBJ1-5; D gene unclear. Trimming took 2 bases from V and 3 from J, leaving 5 bases between them. This CDR3 spans 13 amino acids. The CDR3 here is CASSLQNNQPQHF. The CDR3 DNA is TGTGCCAGCAGTTTACAGAACAATCAGCCCCAGCATTTT.

The chain joins TRBV20-1 to TRBJ2-7; D is uncertain. The CDR3 length is 10 residues. Germline values: CDR1 DFQATT, CDR2 SNEGSKA (reference sequence). Deletions cut 0 bases from V and 4 bases from J, with 1 base between. In DNA, the CDR3 is TGCAGTGCTAGAGAGTACGAGCAGTACTTC. As protein: CSAREYEQYF.

This chain uses TRBV7-9 with TRBJ1-1; TRBD1 agrees at 9 bases. The CDR3 consists of 12 residues. Losses at the gene ends were 5 bases for V and 11 bases for J; bases not matched to a gene: 6. Germline CDR1 reads SEHNR; CDR2 reads FQNEAQ (reference sequence). DNA of the CDR3: TGTGCCAGCAGCGGGGGGACAGGGACGGCTTTCTTT. It specifies CASSGGTGTAFF.

The rearrangement links TRBV9 to TRBJ2-1; D not certain. CDR1 is SGDLS, CDR2 YYNGEE, per germline. The CDR3 is made up of 13 amino acids. V was shortened by 3 bases and J by 5 bases, with 9 bases between the two germline ends. The CDR3 bases are TGTGCCAGCAGCGAGGCGCCCAACAATGAGCAGTTCTTC. It is translated as CASSEAPNNEQFF.

The genes are TRBV16 and TRBJ1-2, with 10 bases lining up with TRBD1. After removal of 5 bases from V and 6 bases from J, the junction contained 3 bases not matched to a gene. Germline V CDR1 and CDR2: KGHSY, FQNENV. The CDR3 has 13 amino acids. CDR3 in amino acids: CASSGGTGDGYTF. DNA for the CDR3: TGTGCCAGCAGCGGAGGGACAGGGGATGGCTACACCTTC.

This chain uses TRBV19 with TRBJ2-1; 8 bases are a match to TRBD2. The CDR3 covers 16 residues. Germline V CDR1 and CDR2: LNHDA, SQIVND (reference sequence). The junction had 8 bases not matched to a gene; V was cut back by 3 bases and J by 4 bases. The CDR3 DNA is TGTGCCAGTAGTATCCCAGGACTAGCTAAGTACAATGAGCAGTTCTTC. Amino acid sequence: CASSIPGLAKYNEQFF. Using reference TRBV19 and TRBJ2-1 for the parts outside the CDR3, the full variable domain is DGGITQSPKYLFRKEGQNVTLSCEQNLNHDAMYWYRQDPGQGLRLIYYSQIVNDFQKGDIAEGYSVSREKKESFPLTVTSAQKNPTAFYLCASSIPGLAKYNEQFFGPGTRLTVL.

This sequence joins TRBV4-3 and TRBJ1-2; D gene ambiguous. The CDR3 runs to 14 residues. V was clipped by 1 base and J by 4 bases, with 10 bases between them. Germline lookup yields CDR1 LGHNA and CDR2 YSLEER. CDR3 in DNA: TGCGCCAGCAGCCAAGTAAAGGGCTTCTATGGCTACACCTTC. Translation: CASSQVKGFYGYTF.

The rearrangement joins TRBV9 to TRBJ2-1, with D possibly TRBD2 on 5 matching bases. CDR3 length: 14 residues. Trimming removed 3 bases at V and 5 bases at J, with 12 bases between. Germline values: CDR1 SGDLS, CDR2 YYNGEE. The CDR3 is CASSGSSTNNEQFF. The CDR3 DNA reads TGTGCCAGCAGCGGATCTAGCACTAACAATGAGCAGTTCTTC.

V gene TRBV3-1 (or the pseudogene TRBV3-2) combines with J gene TRBJ2-6, with TRBD1 as a possible D gene (6 bases). The CDR3 runs 19 residues. Germline V lookup: CDR1 LGHDT, CDR2 YNNKEL (reference sequence). The V end was cut by 1 base, the J end by 4 bases, with 20 bases between. The CDR3 spells CASSQVAVRGTPGANVLTF. The CDR3 coding sequence is TGTGCCAGCAGCCAAGTCGCGGTTAGAGGGACACCAGGGGCCAACGTCCTGACTTTC.

The CDR3 DNA follows: TGTGCCAGCAGCCACGGGGGGGCCCTTGAGCAGTTCTTC. Protein product: CASSHGGALEQFF. The rearrangement links TRBV27 to TRBJ2-1; 8 nucleotides line up with TRBD2. Germline-derived CDR1 and CDR2 are MNHEY and SMNVEV (reference sequence). The CDR3 is 13 amino acids. J gave up 9 bases and V 6 bases, and 7 bases lay outside the gene matches.

A note on this clone: The sample contains more than one DNA sequence encoding this CDR3. The CDR3 DNA reads TGTGCCAGCAGCTTCGGGCGGAGCACAGATACGCAGTATTTT. Protein sequence: CASSFGRSTDTQYF. This chain links TRBV11-2 with TRBJ2-3, with unresolved D. The CDR3 spans 14 residues. The germline V gene has CDR1 SGHAT and CDR2 FQNNGV. V was clipped by 3 bases and J by 0 bases, with 7 bases between them. The full variable domain, completed using reference TRBV11-2 and TRBJ2-3, is EAGVAQSPRYKIIEKRQSVAFWCNPISGHATLYWYQQILGQGPKLLIQFQNNGVVDDSQLPKDRFSAERLKGVDSTLKIQPAKLEDSAVYLCASSFGRSTDTQYFGPGTRLTVL.

The rearrangement links TRBV4-1 to TRBJ2-7; D remains ambiguous. V was trimmed by 1 base and J by 7 bases, leaving 11 bases between them. The CDR3 is made up of 13 amino acids. Germline assignment: CDR1 MGHRA and CDR2 YSYEKL. CDR3 sequence: CASSQGGSWEQYF. CDR3 DNA sequence: TGCGCCAGCAGCCAAGGGGGATCCTGGGAGCAGTACTTC.